Detailed here is one TCR beta chain. Antigen: not known. This PCR relied on a set of 60 Vbeta primers and 13 Jbeta primers. TCRdb's table, derived via immunoSEQ multiplex PCR, lists solely in-frame clones and lacks some. The table has 80,000 or so clones, approximately 60% seen once. The source of the sample is a study of cytomegalovirus exposure and HLA in healthy donors. Study-wide results and limits: HLA-A and HLA-B allele assignments for most subjects were reportedly predicted accurately using TCR beta sequences.

The material sequenced was PBMCs. This clonotype was sampled from a male donor in good health and CMV-seropositive.

The CDR3 region is CASSLVGTGTDTQYF. The CDR3 DNA follows: TGTGCCAGCAGCTTGGTTGGGACAGGCACAGATACGCAGTATTTT. The V call is TRBV5-6, the J call TRBJ2-3; 7 nucleotides match TRBD1. J was trimmed by 1 base and V by 0 bases; bases with no gene match: 2. The germline gives CDR1 SGHDT, CDR2 YYEEEE. This CDR3 contains 15 residues. The full variable domain, in which reference TRBV5-6 and TRBJ2-3 provide the parts outside the CDR3, is DAGVTQSPTHLIKTRGQQVTLRCSPKSGHDTVSWYQQALGQGPQFIFQYYEEEERQRGNFPDRFSGHQFPNYSSELNVNALLLGDSALYLCASSLVGTGTDTQYFGPGTRLTVL.